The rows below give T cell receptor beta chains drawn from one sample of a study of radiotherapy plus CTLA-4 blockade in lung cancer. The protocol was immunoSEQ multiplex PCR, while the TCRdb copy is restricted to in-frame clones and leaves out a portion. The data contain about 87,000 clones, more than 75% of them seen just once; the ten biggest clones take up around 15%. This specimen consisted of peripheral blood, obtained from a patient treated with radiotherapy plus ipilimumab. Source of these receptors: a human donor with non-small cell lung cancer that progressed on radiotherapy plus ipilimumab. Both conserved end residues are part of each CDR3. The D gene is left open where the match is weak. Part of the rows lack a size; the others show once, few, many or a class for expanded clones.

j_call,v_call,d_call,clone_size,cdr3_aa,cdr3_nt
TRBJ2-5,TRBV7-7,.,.,CASSLYVGETQYF,TGTGCCAGCAGCCTCTACGTGGGGGAGACCCAGTACTTC
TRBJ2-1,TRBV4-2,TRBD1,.,CASSPEGQGARDEQFF,TGTGCCAGCAGCCCCGAGGGACAGGGGGCGAGGGATGAGCAGTTCTTC
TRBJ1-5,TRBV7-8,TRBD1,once,CASSRLGQGGYQPQHF,TGTGCCAGCAGCCGCCTGGGACAGGGAGGTTATCAGCCCCAGCATTTT
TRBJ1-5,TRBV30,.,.,CAWSEDSNQPQHF,TGTGCCTGGAGTGAAGACAGCAATCAGCCCCAGCATTTT
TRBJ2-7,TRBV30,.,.,CAWSVGGGWIEQYF,TGTGCCTGGAGTGTAGGTGGGGGGTGGATCGAGCAGTACTTC
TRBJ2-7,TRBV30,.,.,CAWRDSRKGYEQYF,TGTGCCTGGCGGGACTCACGCAAAGGTTACGAGCAGTACTTC
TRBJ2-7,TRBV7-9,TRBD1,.,CASSSLDRPYEQYF,TGTGCCAGCAGCTCACTGGACAGGCCATACGAGCAGTACTTC
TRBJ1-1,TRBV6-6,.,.,CASRPRNRRLNTEAFF,TGTGCCAGCAGGCCCCGTAACAGGCGACTGAACACTGAAGCTTTCTTT
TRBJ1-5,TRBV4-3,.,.,CASSQDPQGGSNQPQHF,TGCGCCAGCAGCCAAGATCCACAGGGCGGGAGCAATCAGCCCCAGCATTTT
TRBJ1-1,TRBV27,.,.,CASTSRRLGNTEAFF,TGTGCCAGCACATCAAGGCGTCTAGGGAACACTGAAGCTTTCTTT
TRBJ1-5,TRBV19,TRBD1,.,CASSARSGGLSNQPQHF,TGTGCCAGTAGTGCCAGATCAGGGGGCCTTAGCAATCAGCCCCAGCATTTT
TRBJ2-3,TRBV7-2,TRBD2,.,CASSLAQPGLATSTDTQYF,TGTGCCAGCAGCTTAGCCCAACCAGGACTAGCCACTAGCACAGATACGCAGTATTTT
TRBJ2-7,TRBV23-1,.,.,CASSQYAGGTDSYEQYF,TGCGCCAGCAGTCAATATGCGGGCGGGACCGACTCCTACGAGCAGTACTTC
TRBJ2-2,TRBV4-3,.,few,CASSQEVGRTNTGELFF,TGCGCCAGCAGCCAAGAGGTGGGACGGACGAACACCGGGGAGCTGTTTTTT
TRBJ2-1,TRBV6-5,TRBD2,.,CASRKREGPRREQFF,TGTGCCAGCAGGAAGCGGGAGGGCCCTCGACGCGAGCAGTTCTTC
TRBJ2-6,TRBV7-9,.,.,CASSLFPGTRANVLTF,TGTGCCAGCAGCTTATTTCCGGGGACGAGGGCCAACGTCCTGACTTTC
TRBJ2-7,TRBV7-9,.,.,CASSRDLRYEQYF,TGTGCCAGCAGCCGGGACCTTCGGTACGAGCAGTACTTC
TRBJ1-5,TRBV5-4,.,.,CASSFDGVGPQHF,TGTGCCAGCAGCTTCGACGGTGTTGGGCCCCAGCATTTT
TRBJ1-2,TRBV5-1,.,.,CASSLGVSYGYTF,TGCGCCAGCAGCTTGGGGGTTTCCTATGGCTACACCTTC
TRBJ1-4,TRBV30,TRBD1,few,CAWSVTGGTGGKLFF,TGTGCCTGGAGTGTGACAGGGGGAACCGGAGGAAAACTGTTTTTT
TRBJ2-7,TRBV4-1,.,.,CASSQGNYEQYF,TGCGCCAGCAGCCAGGGGAACTACGAGCAGTACTTC
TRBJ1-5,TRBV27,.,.,CASSLQQGPNQPQHF,TGTGCCAGCAGTTTACAACAGGGCCCAAATCAGCCCCAGCATTTT
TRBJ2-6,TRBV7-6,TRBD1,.,CASSLAGTVPSGANVLTF,TGTGCCAGCAGCTTAGCCGGGACAGTGCCCTCTGGGGCCAACGTCCTGACTTTC
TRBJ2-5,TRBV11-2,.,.,CASSLSSTKTQYF,TGTGCCAGCAGCTTATCTAGCACAAAGACCCAGTACTTC
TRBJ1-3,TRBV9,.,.,CASSLAAGSGNTIYF,TGTGCCAGCAGCTTGGCAGCGGGCTCTGGAAACACCATATATTTT
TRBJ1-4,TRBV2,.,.,CASKPDIVEKLFF,TGTGCCAGCAAGCCTGACATTGTTGAAAAACTGTTTTTT
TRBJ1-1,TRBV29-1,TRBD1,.,CSVALQGGTEAFF,TGCAGCGTTGCCCTCCAGGGGGGCACTGAAGCTTTCTTT
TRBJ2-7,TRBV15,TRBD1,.,CATSSEAGGLTEQYF,TGTGCCACCAGCAGCGAGGCAGGGGGCTTAACTGAGCAGTACTTC
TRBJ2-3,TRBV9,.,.,CASSWRAITDTQYF,TGTGCCAGCAGCTGGAGAGCAATTACAGATACGCAGTATTTT
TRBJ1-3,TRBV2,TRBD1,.,CASSATGPGNTIYF,TGTGCCAGCAGTGCGACAGGGCCTGGAAACACCATATATTTT
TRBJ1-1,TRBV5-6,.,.,CASSFVGYGTEAFF,TGTGCCAGCAGCTTCGTGGGCTATGGCACTGAAGCTTTCTTT
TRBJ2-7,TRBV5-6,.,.,CASNPVGGHYEQYF,TGTGCCAGCAACCCCGTCGGGGGGCACTACGAGCAGTACTTC
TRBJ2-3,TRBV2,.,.,CASSTQSTDTQYF,TGTGCCAGCAGTACCCAAAGCACAGATACGCAGTATTTT
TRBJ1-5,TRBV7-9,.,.,CASSLSGRNQPQHF,TGTGCCAGCAGCTTGTCAGGGAGAAATCAGCCCCAGCATTTT
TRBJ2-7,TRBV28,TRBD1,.,CASRSSGQAGSYEQYF,TGTGCCAGCAGATCCTCGGGACAGGCGGGCTCCTACGAGCAGTACTTC
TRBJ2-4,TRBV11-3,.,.,CASSLGQIAKNIQYF,TGTGCCAGTTCACTGGGGCAAATAGCCAAAAACATTCAGTACTTC
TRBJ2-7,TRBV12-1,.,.,CASSFSHEQYF,TGTGCCAGCAGCTTTTCCCACGAGCAGTACTTC
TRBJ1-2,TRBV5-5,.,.,CASSLGHGAYGYTF,TGTGCCAGCAGCTTGGGTCACGGGGCCTATGGCTACACCTTC
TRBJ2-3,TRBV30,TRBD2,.,CAWGLAGADTQYF,TGTGCCTGGGGACTAGCGGGAGCAGATACGCAGTATTTT
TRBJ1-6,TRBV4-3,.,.,CASSQTKGTNSPLHF,TGCGCCAGCAGCCAAACCAAGGGAACCAATTCACCCCTCCACTTT
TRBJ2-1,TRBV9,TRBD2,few,CASSVLSGGAYNEQFF,TGTGCCAGCAGCGTCCTAAGCGGGGGGGCTTACAATGAGCAGTTCTTC
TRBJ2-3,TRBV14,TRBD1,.,CASSQAGTGFGDTQYF,TGTGCCAGCAGCCAGGCCGGGACAGGGTTTGGTGATACGCAGTATTTT
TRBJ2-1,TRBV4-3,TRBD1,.,CASSQEGQGAPYNEQFF,TGCGCCAGCAGCCAAGAGGGACAGGGGGCCCCCTACAATGAGCAGTTCTTC
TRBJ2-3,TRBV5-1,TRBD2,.,CASAAGGPGDTQYF,TGCGCCTCCGCCGCGGGAGGGCCGGGAGATACGCAGTATTTT